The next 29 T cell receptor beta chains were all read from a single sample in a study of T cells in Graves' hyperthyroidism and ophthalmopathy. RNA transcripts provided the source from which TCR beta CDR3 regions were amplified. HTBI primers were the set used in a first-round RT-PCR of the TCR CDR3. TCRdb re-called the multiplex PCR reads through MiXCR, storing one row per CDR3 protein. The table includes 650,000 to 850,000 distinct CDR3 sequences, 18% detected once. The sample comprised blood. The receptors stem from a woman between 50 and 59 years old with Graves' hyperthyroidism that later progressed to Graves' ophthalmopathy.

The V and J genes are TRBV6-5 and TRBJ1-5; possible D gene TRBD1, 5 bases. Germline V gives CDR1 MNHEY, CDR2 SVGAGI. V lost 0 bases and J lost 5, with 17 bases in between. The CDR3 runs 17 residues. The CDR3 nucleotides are TGTGCCAGCAGTTACTCTCTTACGACAGAACCTTATCAGCCCCAGCATTTT. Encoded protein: CASSYSLTTEPYQPQHF.

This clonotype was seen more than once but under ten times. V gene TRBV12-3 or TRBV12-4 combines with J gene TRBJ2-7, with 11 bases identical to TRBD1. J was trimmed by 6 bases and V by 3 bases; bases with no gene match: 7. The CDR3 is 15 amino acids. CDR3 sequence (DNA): TGTGCCAGCAGTTTGCAGGGACAGGGGGTCGGCGAGCAGTACTTC. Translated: CASSLQGQGVGEQYF.

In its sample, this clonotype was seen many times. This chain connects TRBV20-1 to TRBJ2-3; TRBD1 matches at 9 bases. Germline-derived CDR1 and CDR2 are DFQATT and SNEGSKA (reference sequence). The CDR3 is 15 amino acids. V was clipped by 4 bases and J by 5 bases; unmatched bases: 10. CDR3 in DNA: TGCAGTGCTATAGCACAGGGGACAGGGAAAGATACGCAGTATTTT. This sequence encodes CSAIAQGTGKDTQYF.

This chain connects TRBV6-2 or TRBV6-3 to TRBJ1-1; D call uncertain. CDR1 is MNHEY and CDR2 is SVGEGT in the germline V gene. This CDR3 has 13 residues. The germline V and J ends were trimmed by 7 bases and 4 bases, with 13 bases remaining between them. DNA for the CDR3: TGTGCCAGCAACCCCCCCGGGTTCACTGAAGCTTTCTTT. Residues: CASNPPGFTEAFF.

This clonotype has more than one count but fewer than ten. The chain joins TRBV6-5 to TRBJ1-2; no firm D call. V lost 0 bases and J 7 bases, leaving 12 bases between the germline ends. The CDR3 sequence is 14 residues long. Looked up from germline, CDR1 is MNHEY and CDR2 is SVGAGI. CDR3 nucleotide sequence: TGTGCCAGCAGTTACTCGAGAGGGTGGGGTGGCTACACCTTC. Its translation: CASSYSRGWGGYTF.

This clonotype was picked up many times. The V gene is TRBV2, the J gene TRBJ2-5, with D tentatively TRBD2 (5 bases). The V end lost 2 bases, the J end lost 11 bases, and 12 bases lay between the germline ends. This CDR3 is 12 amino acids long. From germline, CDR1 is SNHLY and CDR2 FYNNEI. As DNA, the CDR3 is TGTGCCAGCAGTGAACTACCGACGGGACAGTACTTC. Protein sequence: CASSELPTGQYF.

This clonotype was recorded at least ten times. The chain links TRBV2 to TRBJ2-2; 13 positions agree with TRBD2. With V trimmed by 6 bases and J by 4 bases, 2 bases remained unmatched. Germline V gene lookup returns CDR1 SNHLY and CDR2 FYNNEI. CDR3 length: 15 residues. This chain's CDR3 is CASRGLAGVTGELFF. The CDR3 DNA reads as TGTGCCAGCAGAGGACTAGCGGGGGTCACCGGGGAGCTGTTTTTT.

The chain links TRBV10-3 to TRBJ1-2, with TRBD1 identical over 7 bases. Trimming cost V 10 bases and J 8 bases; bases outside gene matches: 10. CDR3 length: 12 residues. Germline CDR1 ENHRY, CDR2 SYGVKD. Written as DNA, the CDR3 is TGTGCCACCAACCAGGGGGGAAAAGGCTACACCTTC. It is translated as CATNQGGKGYTF.

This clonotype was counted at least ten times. CDR3 in amino acids: CASSSGTGLSEAFF. The DNA of the CDR3 is TGTGCCAGCAGCTCCGGGACAGGGTTGAGTGAAGCTTTCTTT. V and J are TRBV7-6 and TRBJ1-1; TRBD1 agrees at 9 bases. Germline assignment: CDR1 SGHVS and CDR2 FNYEAQ. CDR3 size: 14 residues. The V segment lost 4 bases and the J segment 7 bases; nucleotides outside the gene matches: 7.

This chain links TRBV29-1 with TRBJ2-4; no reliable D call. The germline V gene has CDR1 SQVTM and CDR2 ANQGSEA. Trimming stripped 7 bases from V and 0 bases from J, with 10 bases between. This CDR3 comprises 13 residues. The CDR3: CSATSLAKNIQYF. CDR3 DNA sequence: TGCAGCGCCACTTCTCTAGCCAAAAACATTCAGTACTTC.

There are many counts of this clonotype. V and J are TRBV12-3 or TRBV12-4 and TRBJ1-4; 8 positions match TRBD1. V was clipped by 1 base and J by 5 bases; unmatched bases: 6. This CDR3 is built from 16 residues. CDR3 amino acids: CASSLGDRGPNEKLFF. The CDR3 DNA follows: TGTGCCAGCAGTTTAGGTGACAGGGGCCCGAATGAAAAACTGTTTTTT.

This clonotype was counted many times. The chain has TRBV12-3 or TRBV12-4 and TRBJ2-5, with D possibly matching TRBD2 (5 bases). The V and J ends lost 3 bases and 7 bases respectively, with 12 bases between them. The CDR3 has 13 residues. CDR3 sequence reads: CASSFGGLGTQYF. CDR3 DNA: TGTGCCAGCAGTTTCGGCGGACTGGGGACCCAGTACTTC.

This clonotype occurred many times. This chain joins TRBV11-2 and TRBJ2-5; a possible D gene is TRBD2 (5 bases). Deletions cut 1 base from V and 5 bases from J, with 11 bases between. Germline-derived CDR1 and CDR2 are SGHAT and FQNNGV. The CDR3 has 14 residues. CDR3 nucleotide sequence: TGTGCCAGCAGCTTAGGGGCGGAGGAGGAGACCCAGTACTTC. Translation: CASSLGAEEETQYF.

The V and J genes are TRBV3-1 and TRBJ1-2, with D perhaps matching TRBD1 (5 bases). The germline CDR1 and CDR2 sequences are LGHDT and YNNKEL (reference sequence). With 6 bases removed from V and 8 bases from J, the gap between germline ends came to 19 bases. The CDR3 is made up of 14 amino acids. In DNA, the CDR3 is TGTGCCAGCAGACGGGGGAGCGGTCTTGGCGGCTACACCTTC. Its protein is CASRRGSGLGGYTF.

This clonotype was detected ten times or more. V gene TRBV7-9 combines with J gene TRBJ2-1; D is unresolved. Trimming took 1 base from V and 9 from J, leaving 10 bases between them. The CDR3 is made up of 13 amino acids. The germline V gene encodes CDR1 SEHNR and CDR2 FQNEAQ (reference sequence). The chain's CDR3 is CASSLVVSPEQFF. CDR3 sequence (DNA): TGTGCCAGCAGCTTAGTAGTATCCCCTGAGCAGTTCTTC. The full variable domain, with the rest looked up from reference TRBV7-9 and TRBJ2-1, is DTGVSQNPRHKITKRGQNVTFRCDPISEHNRLYWYRQTLGQGPEFLTYFQNEAQLEKSRLLSDRFSAERPKGSFSTLEIQRTEQGDSAMYLCASSLVVSPEQFFGPGTRLTVL.

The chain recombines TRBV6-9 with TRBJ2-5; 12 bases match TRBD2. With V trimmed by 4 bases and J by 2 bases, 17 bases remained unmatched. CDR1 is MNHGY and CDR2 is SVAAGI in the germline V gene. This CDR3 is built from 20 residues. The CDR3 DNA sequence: TGTGCCAGCAGTTTCCCCACTCTAGCGGGGGGGCGTGGACAACAAGAGACCCAGTACTTC. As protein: CASSFPTLAGGRGQQETQYF.

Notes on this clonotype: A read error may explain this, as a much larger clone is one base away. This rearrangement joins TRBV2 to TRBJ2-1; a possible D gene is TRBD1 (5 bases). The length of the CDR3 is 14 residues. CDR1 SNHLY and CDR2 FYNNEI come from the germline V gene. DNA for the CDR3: TGTGCCAGCAATAAGGGGTTGAATGTGAATGAGCAGCTCTTC. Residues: CASNKGLNVNEQLF.

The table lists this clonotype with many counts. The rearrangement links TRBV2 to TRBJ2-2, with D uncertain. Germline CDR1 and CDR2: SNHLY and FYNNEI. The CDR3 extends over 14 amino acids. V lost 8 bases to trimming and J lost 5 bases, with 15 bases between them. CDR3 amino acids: CASEGRLLTGELFF. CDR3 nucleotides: TGTGCCAGCGAAGGAAGGCTCTTAACCGGGGAGCTGTTTTTT.

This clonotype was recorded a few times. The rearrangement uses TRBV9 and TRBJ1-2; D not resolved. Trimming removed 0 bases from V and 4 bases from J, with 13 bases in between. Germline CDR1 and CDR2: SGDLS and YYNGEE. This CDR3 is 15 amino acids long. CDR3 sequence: CASSVEAAQVYGYTF. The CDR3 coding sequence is TGTGCCAGCAGCGTAGAGGCTGCCCAGGTCTATGGCTACACCTTC.

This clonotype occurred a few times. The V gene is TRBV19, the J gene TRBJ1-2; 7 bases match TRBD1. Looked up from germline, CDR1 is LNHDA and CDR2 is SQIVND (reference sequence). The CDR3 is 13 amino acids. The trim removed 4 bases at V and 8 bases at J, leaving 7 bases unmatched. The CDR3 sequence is CASSKDRFQGYTF. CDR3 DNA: TGTGCCAGTAGTAAGGACAGGTTCCAAGGCTACACCTTC.

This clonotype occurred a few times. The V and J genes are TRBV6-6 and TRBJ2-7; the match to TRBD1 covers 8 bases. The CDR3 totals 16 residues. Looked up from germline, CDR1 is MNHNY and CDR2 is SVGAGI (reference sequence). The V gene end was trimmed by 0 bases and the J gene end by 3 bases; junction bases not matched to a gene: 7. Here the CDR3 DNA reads TGTGCCAGCAGTTACTCGACTTCAGGGGGCTACTACGAGCAGTACTTC. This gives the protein CASSYSTSGGYYEQYF.

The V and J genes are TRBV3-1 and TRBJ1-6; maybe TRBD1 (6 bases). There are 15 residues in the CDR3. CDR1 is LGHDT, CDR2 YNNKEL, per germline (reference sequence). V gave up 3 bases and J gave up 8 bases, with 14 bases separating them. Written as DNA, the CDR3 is TGTGCCAGCAGCCACCTCGCGACAGGAGATTCACCCCTCCACTTT. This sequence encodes CASSHLATGDSPLHF.

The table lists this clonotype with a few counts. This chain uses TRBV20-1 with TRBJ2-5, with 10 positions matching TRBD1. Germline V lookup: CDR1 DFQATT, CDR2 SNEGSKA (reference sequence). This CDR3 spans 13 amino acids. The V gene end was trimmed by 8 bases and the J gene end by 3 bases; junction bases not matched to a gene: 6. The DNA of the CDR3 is TGCAGTACCACCGGGACAGGGGAAGAGACCCAGTACTTC. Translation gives CSTTGTGEETQYF.

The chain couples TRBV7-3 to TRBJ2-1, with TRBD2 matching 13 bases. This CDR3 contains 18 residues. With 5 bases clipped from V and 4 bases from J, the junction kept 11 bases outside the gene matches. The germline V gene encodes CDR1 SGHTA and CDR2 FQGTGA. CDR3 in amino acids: CASSRHAGLAGNYNEQFF. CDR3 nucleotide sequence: TGTGCCAGCAGCCGACACGCGGGACTAGCGGGGAATTACAATGAGCAGTTCTTC.

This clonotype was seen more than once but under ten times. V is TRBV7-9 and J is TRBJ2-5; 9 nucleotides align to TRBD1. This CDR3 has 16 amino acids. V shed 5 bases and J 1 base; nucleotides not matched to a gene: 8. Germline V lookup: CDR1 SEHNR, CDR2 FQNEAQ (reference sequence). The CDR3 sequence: CASSRRDRGSQETQYF. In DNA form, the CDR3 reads TGTGCCAGCAGCCGGCGCGACAGGGGGAGCCAAGAGACCCAGTACTTC.

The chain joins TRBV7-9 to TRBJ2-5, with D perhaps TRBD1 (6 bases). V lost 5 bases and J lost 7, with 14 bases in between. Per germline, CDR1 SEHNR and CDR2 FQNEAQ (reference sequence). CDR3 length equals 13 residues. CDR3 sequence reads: CASSPPLRGTQYF. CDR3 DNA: TGTGCCAGCAGCCCCCCCCTCAGGGGGACCCAGTACTTC.

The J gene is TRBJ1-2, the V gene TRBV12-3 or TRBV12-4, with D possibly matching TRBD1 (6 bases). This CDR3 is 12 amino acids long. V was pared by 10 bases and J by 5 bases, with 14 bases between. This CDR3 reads CANRQEGYGYTF. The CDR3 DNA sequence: TGTGCCAACCGACAGGAAGGATATGGCTACACCTTC.

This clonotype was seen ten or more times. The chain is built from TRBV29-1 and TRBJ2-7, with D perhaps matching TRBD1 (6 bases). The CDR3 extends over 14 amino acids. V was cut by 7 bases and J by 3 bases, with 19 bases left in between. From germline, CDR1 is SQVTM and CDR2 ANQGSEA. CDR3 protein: CSGVGAITNYEQYF. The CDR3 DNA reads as TGCAGCGGAGTGGGGGCAATCACCAACTACGAGCAGTACTTC.

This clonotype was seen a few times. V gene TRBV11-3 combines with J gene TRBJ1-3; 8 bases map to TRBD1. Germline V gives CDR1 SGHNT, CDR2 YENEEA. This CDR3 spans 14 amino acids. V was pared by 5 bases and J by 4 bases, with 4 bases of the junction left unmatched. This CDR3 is CASSNPGGGNTIYF. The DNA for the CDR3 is TGTGCCAGCAGCAATCCAGGGGGCGGAAACACCATATATTTT.